The rows below give T cell receptor beta chains drawn from one sample of a study of naive and memory T cell subsets. Via MiXCR, TCRdb re-called the UMI-ligation and nested PCR reads, giving one row per CDR3 protein. Seen here are under 150,000 distinct CDR3 sequences, approximately 21% observed once, and the top ten hold roughly 0.68%. The sequenced sample was naive CD8+ T cells from blood. These TCRs come from a human donor in good health. Both conserved end residues are part of each CDR3. D genes are given only for firm matches. Only some rows state a clone size, as once, few, many or a class for expanded clones.

abundance: few
d_gene: -
j_gene: TRBJ1-2
v_gene: TRBV30
CDR3aa: CAWSLRDGDNYGYTF
CDR3nt: TGTGCCTGGAGCCTCAGGGACGGCGATAACTATGGCTACACCTTC

abundance: -
d_gene: -
j_gene: TRBJ2-7
v_gene: TRBV10-3
CDR3aa: CAISEADYEQYF
CDR3nt: TGTGCCATCAGTGAGGCCGATTACGAGCAGTACTTC

abundance: few
d_gene: -
j_gene: TRBJ1-1
v_gene: TRBV18
CDR3aa: CASSPENTEAFF
CDR3nt: TGTGCCAGCTCACCAGAGAACACTGAAGCTTTCTTT

abundance: -
d_gene: -
j_gene: TRBJ2-7
v_gene: TRBV4-3
CDR3aa: CASSQDGGTEQYF
CDR3nt: TGCGCCAGCAGCCAAGATGGGGGGACCGAGCAGTACTTC

abundance: few
d_gene: -
j_gene: TRBJ1-5
v_gene: TRBV20-1
CDR3aa: CSARIESSKGNQPQHF
CDR3nt: TGCAGTGCTAGAATTGAGTCCAGCAAGGGCAATCAGCCCCAGCATTTT

abundance: -
d_gene: -
j_gene: TRBJ1-1
v_gene: TRBV7-8
CDR3aa: CASSFLDGNTEAFF
CDR3nt: TGTGCCAGCAGCTTTCTTGACGGAAACACTGAAGCTTTCTTT

abundance: once
d_gene: TRBD1
j_gene: TRBJ2-7
v_gene: TRBV27
CDR3aa: CASRTTGWGEQYF
CDR3nt: TGTGCCAGCAGGACGACAGGGTGGGGCGAGCAGTACTTC

abundance: -
d_gene: -
j_gene: TRBJ1-5
v_gene: TRBV12-3/TRBV12-4
CDR3aa: CASSAGGANQPQHF
CDR3nt: TGTGCCAGCAGTGCGGGGGGGGCCAATCAGCCCCAGCATTTT

abundance: -
d_gene: -
j_gene: TRBJ2-2
v_gene: TRBV13
CDR3aa: CASSPPPGESTGELFF
CDR3nt: TGTGCCAGCAGCCCACCCCCAGGGGAGAGCACCGGGGAGCTGTTTTTT

abundance: -
d_gene: -
j_gene: TRBJ2-5
v_gene: TRBV29-1
CDR3aa: CSVAGDQETQYF
CDR3nt: TGCAGCGTTGCGGGAGACCAAGAGACCCAGTACTTC

abundance: once
d_gene: -
j_gene: TRBJ2-5
v_gene: TRBV30
CDR3aa: CAWSYWTEQETQYF
CDR3nt: TGTGCCTGGAGTTACTGGACAGAGCAAGAGACCCAGTACTTC

abundance: -
d_gene: -
j_gene: TRBJ1-1
v_gene: TRBV3-1
CDR3aa: CASSQAEGTEAFF
CDR3nt: TGTGCCAGCAGCCAAGCAGAGGGCACTGAAGCTTTCTTT

abundance: -
d_gene: -
j_gene: TRBJ2-7
v_gene: TRBV14
CDR3aa: CASSRLKIHEQYF
CDR3nt: TGTGCCAGCAGCCGACTAAAGATCCACGAGCAGTACTTC

abundance: -
d_gene: -
j_gene: TRBJ2-1
v_gene: TRBV6-1
CDR3aa: CASSVDFNNEQFF
CDR3nt: TGTGCCAGCAGTGTGGACTTCAACAATGAGCAGTTCTTC

abundance: -
d_gene: TRBD2
j_gene: TRBJ2-1
v_gene: TRBV12-3/TRBV12-4
CDR3aa: CASSFSSGRSYNEQFF
CDR3nt: TGTGCCAGCAGTTTTTCGAGCGGGAGATCCTACAATGAGCAGTTCTTC

abundance: -
d_gene: -
j_gene: TRBJ1-5
v_gene: TRBV3-1
CDR3aa: CASSQGGTGAGLKRNF
CDR3nt: TGTGCCAGCAGCCAAGGTGGAACAGGCGCGGGATTAAAGAGGAATTTT

abundance: -
d_gene: -
j_gene: TRBJ2-2
v_gene: TRBV20-1
CDR3aa: CSARDERLNTGELFF
CDR3nt: TGCAGTGCTAGAGATGAGAGGCTAAACACCGGGGAGCTGTTTTTT

abundance: -
d_gene: TRBD2
j_gene: TRBJ2-1
v_gene: TRBV7-9
CDR3aa: CAFPKGSSGTCNEQFF
CDR3nt: TGTGCCTTCCCAAAGGGGTCTAGCGGCACATGCAATGAGCAGTTCTTC

abundance: -
d_gene: -
j_gene: TRBJ2-1
v_gene: TRBV2
CDR3aa: CASRYSGPYNEQFF
CDR3nt: TGTGCCAGCAGGTACTCTGGACCGTACAATGAGCAGTTCTTC

abundance: -
d_gene: TRBD1
j_gene: TRBJ1-1
v_gene: TRBV6-5
CDR3aa: CASTRQGNMNTEAFF
CDR3nt: TGTGCCAGCACCCGACAGGGGAACATGAACACTGAAGCTTTCTTT

abundance: -
d_gene: TRBD2
j_gene: TRBJ2-3
v_gene: TRBV28
CDR3aa: CASSFAAGGSVDTQYF
CDR3nt: TGTGCCAGCAGTTTCGCCGCGGGAGGGTCGGTAGATACGCAGTATTTT

abundance: many
d_gene: -
j_gene: TRBJ2-1
v_gene: TRBV7-2
CDR3aa: CASSFEVLEPLNEQFF
CDR3nt: TGTGCCAGCAGCTTCGAGGTGTTGGAACCCCTCAATGAGCAGTTCTTC

abundance: few
d_gene: TRBD1
j_gene: TRBJ1-1
v_gene: TRBV13
CDR3aa: CASSSTGVGDTEAFF
CDR3nt: TGTGCCAGCAGCTCCACAGGGGTCGGGGACACTGAAGCTTTCTTT

abundance: many
d_gene: TRBD2
j_gene: TRBJ2-7
v_gene: TRBV27
CDR3aa: CASKVGTSGSEQYF
CDR3nt: TGTGCCAGCAAAGTCGGGACTAGCGGGAGCGAGCAGTACTTC

abundance: -
d_gene: -
j_gene: TRBJ2-1
v_gene: TRBV29-1
CDR3aa: CSGETVSYNEQFF
CDR3nt: TGCAGCGGAGAGACTGTGTCCTACAATGAGCAGTTCTTC

abundance: -
d_gene: -
j_gene: TRBJ1-1
v_gene: TRBV12-3/TRBV12-4
CDR3aa: CASSLWGTTEAFF
CDR3nt: TGTGCCAGCAGTTTGTGGGGTACCACTGAAGCTTTCTTT

abundance: -
d_gene: -
j_gene: TRBJ2-2
v_gene: TRBV29-1
CDR3aa: CSVEPSNTGELFF
CDR3nt: TGCAGCGTTGAGCCGTCGAACACCGGGGAGCTGTTTTTT

abundance: few
d_gene: -
j_gene: TRBJ2-7
v_gene: TRBV4-1
CDR3aa: CASSRRDLSYEQYF
CDR3nt: TGCGCCAGCAGCAGACGGGACCTCTCCTACGAGCAGTACTTC

abundance: -
d_gene: TRBD2
j_gene: TRBJ2-1
v_gene: TRBV20-1
CDR3aa: CSATQAGGSYNEQFF
CDR3nt: TGCAGTGCTACACAAGCGGGAGGAAGTTACAATGAGCAGTTCTTC

abundance: -
d_gene: -
j_gene: TRBJ2-4
v_gene: TRBV9
CDR3aa: CASSARTGQQGNIQYF
CDR3nt: TGTGCCAGCAGCGCCCGGACGGGTCAGCAGGGAAACATTCAGTACTTC

abundance: few
d_gene: TRBD2
j_gene: TRBJ2-1
v_gene: TRBV29-1
CDR3aa: CSGEGLASPYNEQFF
CDR3nt: TGCAGCGGAGAGGGACTAGCAAGCCCCTACAATGAGCAGTTCTTC

abundance: few
d_gene: TRBD2
j_gene: TRBJ2-1
v_gene: TRBV20-1
CDR3aa: CSARELAGGDNEQFF
CDR3nt: TGCAGTGCTAGAGAACTAGCGGGAGGGGACAATGAGCAGTTCTTC